The T cell receptor beta chain under discussion was sequenced for a study of CD8 T cells in Susac syndrome. The CDR3 runs to 15 residues. CDR1 and CDR2 from the germline V gene are LGHNA and YSLEER. V shed 0 bases and J shed 2 bases, with 11 bases lying between them. The RNA input was roughly 0.45 to 1 ug, and it was reverse transcribed with random hexamers. Amplification of TCR beta CDR3 spanned 54 Vbeta and 13 Jbeta via immunoSEQ multiplex PCR. TCRdb re-derived calls from the immunoSEQ multiplex PCR reads in MiXCR, one entry per CDR3 protein. The table includes 200,000 to 250,000 distinct CDR3 sequences, 80% to 95% detected once. Sequencing of TCR beta was performed on blood CD8+ T cells and on blood CD4+ T cells. Each multiple sclerosis control was a treatment-naive patient with relapsing-remitting disease that was either stable or active. Negative isolation yielded CD4+ and CD8+ T cells, and FACS enriched TEMRA cells.

Sequenced material: CD8+ T cells from PBMCs. The clonotype was recovered from a human donor with multiple sclerosis. This chain joins TRBV4-3 and TRBJ2-7; D is unclear. CDR3 coding DNA: TGCGCCAGCAGCCAAGATCGGCCGGGCCCCTACGAGCAGTACTTC. It is translated as CASSQDRPGPYEQYF.